The 10 T cell receptor beta chains in this list originate from one sample, sequenced in a study of blood T cell repertoires in COVID-19. The protocol was immunoSEQ multiplex PCR, while the TCRdb copy is restricted to in-frame clones and leaves out a portion. The sample contains roughly 35,000 clones, roughly 84% of which appear only once. Sequencing was performed on peripheral blood. The receptor source for this set is a man in his 60s with active COVID-19.

The genes are TRBV27 and TRBJ2-1, with 10 bases identical to TRBD2. V gave up 3 bases and J gave up 4 bases; unmatched junction bases: 6. CDR3 length: 16 residues. Germline CDR1 reads MNHEY; CDR2 reads SMNVEV (reference sequence). The DNA of the CDR3 is TGTGCCAGCAGTTTCTCCGGGACTAGCGTATACAATGAGCAGTTCTTC. This translates into CASSFSGTSVYNEQFF.

As DNA, the CDR3 is TGTGCCAGCTCCCCGGGACTAGCGGGAGAAGGGGGAAGGACGCAGTATTTT. Protein sequence: CASSPGLAGEGGRTQYF. V is TRBV18 and J is TRBJ2-3, with 14 positions matching TRBD2. The V gene's germline CDR1 is KGHSH and CDR2 LQKENI. The junction had 14 bases not matched to a gene; V was cut back by 6 bases and J by 9 bases. This CDR3 has 17 amino acids.

V and J are TRBV10-3 and TRBJ1-5; D is unresolved. Trimming took off 4 bases at V and 0 bases at J, with 7 bases between the two ends. CDR1 and CDR2 from the germline V gene are ENHRY and SYGVKD. CDR3 length: 14 residues. CDR3 in amino acids: CAISGRDSNQPQHF. CDR3 bases: TGTGCCATCAGTGGCCGGGATAGCAATCAGCCCCAGCATTTT.

The rearrangement uses TRBV11-1 and TRBJ2-3; 12 bases line up with TRBD2. V trimming: 4 bases; J trimming: 6 bases; junction bases outside the gene matches: 5. This CDR3 is 15 amino acids long. CDR1 and CDR2 from the germline V gene are SGHAT and FQDESV (reference sequence). The CDR3 coding sequence is TGTGCCAGCAGCTACCGACTAGCGGGAGAGGATACGCAGTATTTT. Translated: CASSYRLAGEDTQYF.

The chain is built from TRBV6-5 and TRBJ1-2, with TRBD1 matching over 8 bases. Trimming at V came to 4 bases and at J to 4 bases, leaving 5 bases not matched to a gene. The germline CDR1 and CDR2 sequences are MNHEY and SVGAGI. The CDR3 has 14 residues. The CDR3 reads CASSFGTGSYGYTF. In DNA, the CDR3 is TGTGCCAGCAGTTTCGGGACAGGAAGCTATGGCTACACCTTC.

J is TRBJ2-3 and V is TRBV7-9, with TRBD2 as a possible D gene (5 bases). The CDR3 has 13 amino acids. From germline, CDR1 is SEHNR and CDR2 FQNEAQ (reference sequence). V lost 3 bases to trimming and J lost 5 bases, with 9 bases between them. For the CDR3, the DNA is TGTGCCAGCAGCTTTAGTGGAGGAGATACGCAGTATTTT. Its protein is CASSFSGGDTQYF.

This clone was seen just once. The rearrangement links TRBV3-1 (or the pseudogene TRBV3-2) to TRBJ1-2; 11 bases are a match to TRBD1. The CDR3 spans 15 residues. Per the germline V gene, CDR1 is LGHDT and CDR2 is YNNKEL (reference sequence). Trimming at V came to 4 bases and at J to 7 bases, leaving 8 bases not matched to a gene. The CDR3 reads CASSPGTGGLGGYTF. For the CDR3, the DNA is TGTGCCAGCAGCCCCGGGACAGGGGGACTTGGTGGCTACACCTTC.

This clone appeared a few times. The V and J genes are TRBV6-5 and TRBJ2-2; tentative D call: TRBD2 (5 bases). The CDR3 is 14 residues long. The germline V gene encodes CDR1 MNHEY and CDR2 SVGAGI. Trimming took off 4 bases at V and 7 bases at J, with 13 bases between the two ends. The CDR3: CASSSSRAGGELFF. Written as DNA, the CDR3 is TGTGCCAGCAGTTCCTCCCGGGCGGGCGGGGAGCTGTTTTTT.

The gene calls are TRBV27 and TRBJ2-1; 9 bases line up with TRBD2. V lost 4 bases to trimming and J lost 9 bases; unmatched junction nucleotides: 13. The germline CDR1 and CDR2 sequences are MNHEY and SMNVEV (reference sequence). This CDR3 comprises 16 residues. The CDR3 here is CASSSDSGRRGTEQFF. The DNA for the CDR3 is TGTGCCAGCAGTTCCGATAGCGGGAGAAGAGGTACTGAGCAGTTCTTC.

This chain uses TRBV28 with TRBJ2-3, with 9 bases aligning to TRBD1. The germline CDR1 and CDR2 sequences are MDHEN and SYDVKM. The CDR3 consists of 15 residues. The J segment lost 5 bases and the V segment lost 4 bases, leaving 7 bases of the junction unmatched. The CDR3 here is CASSSGGQGLDTQYF. The CDR3 bases are TGTGCCAGCAGTTCAGGGGGACAGGGTCTAGATACGCAGTATTTT.